This TCR beta chain was captured in a study of a mutant IDH1 vaccine in newly diagnosed glioma. Study-wide context: Therapy received beforehand was radiotherapy, temozolomide, or both, with most patients given both.

Here immunoSEQ multiplex PCR was the method, and the copy in TCRdb shows in-frame clones only, minus some. Of about 100,000 clones in the sample, roughly 75% were seen once. Time point meaning: baseline, week 1 (first vaccination visit). The treatment: pre-vaccination baseline after standard-of-care therapy. This clone was counted once. Its target is unknown. Regarding the study as a whole: Variations in leading peripheral T cell clonotypes appeared to have no connection with pseudoprogression.

The TCR sequence derives from a middle-aged man with glioma. The source material was PBMCs, sampled from a glioma patient treated with radiotherapy, temozolomide or both.

This CDR3 reads CATSRDLGSQETQYF. CDR3 coding DNA: TGTGCCACCAGCAGAGATCTGGGCAGTCAAGAGACCCAGTACTTC. This rearrangement joins TRBV15 to TRBJ2-5; no firm D call. The CDR3 length is 15 residues. Germline V lookup: CDR1 LNHNV, CDR2 YYDKDF (reference sequence). With 0 bases removed from V and 2 bases from J, the gap between germline ends came to 10 bases.